This TCR beta chain comes out of a study of T cell responses to AZD1222 COVID-19 vaccine. This clone was detected once. The antigen is unknown. Sequencing used immunoSEQ multiplex PCR; TCRdb keeps in-frame clones, though not all of them. The sample holds some 120,000 clones, 86% seen once. Germline V gene data show CDR1 as SGDLS and CDR2 as YYNGEE. V dropped 0 bases and J dropped 4 bases, with 10 bases sitting between them. The CDR3 runs 14 residues. Points from the study as a whole: Nearly half of spike-specific TCRs reportedly go after variant regions that carry no mutations. Of the AZD1222 recipients, only five to seven were seropositive at baseline. Regions 160-218 and 743-854 held dominance among vaccine-associated CD4 TCRs, which spanned spike.

This sequence originates from an adult in good health. The chain joins TRBV9 to TRBJ2-5; D might be TRBD2 (6 bases). The sample was peripheral blood, taken on day 0 of AZD1222 vaccination. DNA for the CDR3: TGTGCCAGCAGCGTAGATTGGCGGGGAGAGACCCAGTACTTC. This encodes CASSVDWRGETQYF.